This passage covers 19 T cell receptor beta chains from one sample sequenced in a study of cytomegalovirus exposure and HLA in healthy donors. A multiplex PCR was run with 60 Vbeta primers and 13 Jbeta primers. Using immunoSEQ multiplex PCR, the repertoire was profiled, and TCRdb retains in-frame clones only, with some absent. This sample's table reports tens of thousands of clones. Sequencing used PBMCs. Receptors originate from a woman aged 40 to 55 in good health and CMV-seronegative.

The genes are TRBV19 and TRBJ2-2; D is possibly TRBD1 (5 bases). The CDR3 sequence is 16 residues long. CDR1 and CDR2 (germline): LNHDA, SQIVND (reference sequence). The V end was cut by 4 bases, the J end by 1 base, with 13 bases between. The CDR3 DNA follows: TGTGCCAGTAGTAGGCTTGGGGCGAGGAACACCGGGGAGCTGTTTTTT. This encodes CASSRLGARNTGELFF.

V is TRBV6-5 and J is TRBJ1-6; TRBD1 matches at 8 bases. CDR1 is MNHEY and CDR2 is SVGAGI in the germline V gene. The CDR3 consists of 13 residues. With 7 bases clipped from V and 9 bases from J, the junction kept 5 bases outside the gene matches. In DNA, the CDR3 is TGTGCCAGCAAACAGGGGGTCACTTCACCCCTCCACTTT. This codes for CASKQGVTSPLHF.

Points on this clone: The junction and the germline gene differ at one end; a read error may be behind it. The chain recombines TRBV20-1 with TRBJ2-7; D gene ambiguous. This CDR3 comprises 11 residues. Germline V gene lookup returns CDR1 DFQATT and CDR2 SNEGSKA (reference sequence). The CDR3 loop is CSARASSKEHF. In DNA, the CDR3 is TGCAGTGCTAGGGCTTCTAGTAAAGAGCACTTC.

The chain employs TRBV19 and TRBJ1-6; maybe TRBD1 (6 bases). The CDR3 has 15 residues. The germline CDR1 and CDR2 sequences are LNHDA and SQIVND (reference sequence). V lost 5 bases and J 2 bases, leaving 10 bases between the germline ends. The CDR3 is CASSPDRAYNSPLHF. DNA of the CDR3: TGTGCCAGTAGTCCGGACAGAGCCTATAATTCACCCCTCCACTTT. The full variable domain, rest sourced from reference TRBV19 and TRBJ1-6, is DGGITQSPKYLFRKEGQNVTLSCEQNLNHDAMYWYRQDPGQGLRLIYYSQIVNDFQKGDIAEGYSVSREKKESFPLTVTSAQKNPTAFYLCASSPDRAYNSPLHFGNGTRLTVT.

The genes are TRBV19 and TRBJ2-3; TRBD1 matches 7 bases. The junction had 6 bases not matched to a gene; V was cut back by 6 bases and J by 0 bases. CDR1 is LNHDA, CDR2 SQIVND, per germline (reference sequence). CDR3 size: 15 residues. CDR3 in DNA: TGTGCCAGTAGCGGACAGGCATATAGCACAGATACGCAGTATTTT. Translated, it gives CASSGQAYSTDTQYF.

The V call is TRBV7-3, the J call TRBJ1-3, with no clear D. Germline lookup yields CDR1 SGHTA and CDR2 FQGTGA. V gave up 4 bases and J gave up 9 bases, with 13 bases separating them. The CDR3 totals 13 residues. CDR3 loop: CASSSGPTSTIYF. DNA for the CDR3: TGTGCCAGCAGCTCTGGGCCCACCAGCACCATATATTTT.

The chain has TRBV2 and TRBJ2-1; 10 bases are shared with TRBD2. Germline V gene lookup returns CDR1 SNHLY and CDR2 FYNNEI. The CDR3 has 15 residues. V lost 2 bases and J lost 4; bases outside the gene matches: 2. The CDR3 spells CASSERAGGYNEQFF. Here the CDR3 DNA reads TGTGCCAGCAGTGAAAGAGCGGGAGGGTACAATGAGCAGTTCTTC.

V and J are TRBV6-6 and TRBJ1-2; tentatively, D is TRBD1 (6 bases). CDR3 length: 16 residues. The germline V gene encodes CDR1 MNHNY and CDR2 SVGAGI (reference sequence). V was pared by 4 bases and J by 6 bases, with 21 bases between. The DNA for the CDR3 is TGTGCCAGCAGTTCCCTCTACCCAACAGGGTGGAATGGCTACACCTTC. It specifies CASSSLYPTGWNGYTF.

A note on this clone: The junction departs from germline at one end; a sequencing error may be responsible. This chain connects TRBV7-7 to TRBJ2-2, with D perhaps TRBD2 (5 bases). This CDR3 contains 14 residues. Per germline, CDR1 SSHAT and CDR2 FNYEAQ (reference sequence). The CDR3 here is CASSLASEGGELFF. The CDR3 region has the DNA TGTGCTAGCAGCTTAGCCTCAGAGGGCGGGGAGCTGTTTTTT.

The chain recombines TRBV6-1 with TRBJ1-1; a possible D gene is TRBD1 (6 bases). Germline V gene lookup returns CDR1 MNHNS and CDR2 SASEGT. CDR3 length: 14 residues. Trimming removed 4 bases at V and 2 bases at J, with 11 bases between. The CDR3 loop reads CASSVYRVNTEAFF. In DNA form, the CDR3 reads TGTGCCAGCAGTGTTTACAGGGTTAACACTGAAGCTTTCTTT.

The chain uses TRBV15 and TRBJ1-1; 7 nucleotides align to TRBD1. CDR1 and CDR2 from the germline V gene are LNHNV and YYDKDF (reference sequence). The CDR3 is 17 amino acids. Losses at the gene ends were 3 bases for V and 0 bases for J; bases not matched to a gene: 10. The CDR3 region has the DNA TGTGCCACCAGCAGGGGGCTAACAGGGGCAATGAACACTGAAGCTTTCTTT. It specifies CATSRGLTGAMNTEAFF.

The rearrangement joins TRBV19 to TRBJ1-5; TRBD1 agrees at 9 bases. The CDR3 loop spans 13 amino acids. V was pared by 5 bases and J by 4 bases, with 0 bases of the junction left unmatched. The V gene's germline CDR1 is LNHDA and CDR2 SQIVND (reference sequence). The CDR3 nucleotides are TGTGCCAGTAGTGGGACAGGGAATCAGCCCCAGCATTTT. Translation: CASSGTGNQPQHF.

The chain carries TRBV4-1 and TRBJ1-6, with 7 nucleotides matching TRBD1. The junction had 10 bases not matched to a gene; V was cut back by 4 bases and J by 10 bases. Germline loops: CDR1 MGHRA, CDR2 YSYEKL. The CDR3 is made up of 15 amino acids. In nucleotides, the CDR3 is TGCGCCAGCAGCCCCTGGGACAGATGGGAGTCACCCCTCCACTTT. As protein: CASSPWDRWESPLHF.

The CDR3 DNA sequence: TGTGCCAGCAGCCAAGATGCGGGGGGCGGAGATACGCAGTATTTT. This codes for CASSQDAGGGDTQYF. The chain uses TRBV4-2 and TRBJ2-3; 8 nucleotides line up with TRBD2. The V and J ends lost 0 bases and 5 bases, in that order; junction bases with no gene match: 4. CDR3 length: 15 amino acids. Germline loops: CDR1 LGHNA, CDR2 YNFKEQ.

The V gene is TRBV4-2, the J gene TRBJ1-1; tentative D call: TRBD1 (6 bases). From germline, CDR1 is LGHNA and CDR2 YNFKEQ. This CDR3 has 15 residues. V lost 1 base and J 1 base, leaving 10 bases between the germline ends. Here the CDR3 reads CASSQGAGQNTEAFF. Written as DNA, the CDR3 is TGTGCCAGCAGCCAAGGAGCGGGACAGAACACTGAAGCTTTCTTT.

The chain couples TRBV7-8 to TRBJ1-2; 8 bases match TRBD1. After removal of 5 bases from V and 2 bases from J, the junction contained 4 bases not matched to a gene. The CDR3 runs to 14 residues. Per germline, CDR1 SGHVS and CDR2 FQNEAQ. CDR3 coding DNA: TGTGCCAGCAGCCCCTGGACAGGGAACTATGGCTACACCTTC. Translation: CASSPWTGNYGYTF.

The chain employs TRBV9 and TRBJ2-3; 7 bases align to TRBD2. CDR3 length equals 16 residues. The V gene's germline CDR1 is SGDLS and CDR2 YYNGEE. V was pared by 5 bases and J by 2 bases, with 11 bases of the junction left unmatched. The CDR3 DNA is TGTGCCAGCAGTGTCACCTGGGGGGGTCTCACAGATACGCAGTATTTT. Translation: CASSVTWGGLTDTQYF. The whole variable domain, remainder taken from reference TRBV9 and TRBJ2-3, is DSGVTQTPKHLITATGQRVTLRCSPRSGDLSVYWYQQSLDQGLQFLIQYYNGEERAKGNILERFSAQQFPDLHSELNLSSLELGDSALYFCASSVTWGGLTDTQYFGPGTRLTVL.

This rearrangement joins TRBV7-9 to TRBJ1-3; D is ambiguous. The CDR3 length is 15 residues. Between the trimmed V and J ends, which lost 5 bases and 2 bases, there was a span of 13 bases. Germline values: CDR1 SEHNR, CDR2 FQNEAQ (reference sequence). In nucleotides, the CDR3 is TGTGCCAGCAGCCCCCAAAGTGCGACTGGAAACACCATATATTTT. This sequence encodes CASSPQSATGNTIYF.

V gene TRBV4-1 combines with J gene TRBJ2-1; 15 nucleotides agree with TRBD2. Losses at the gene ends were 4 bases for V and 8 bases for J; bases not matched to a gene: 3. The germline gives CDR1 MGHRA, CDR2 YSYEKL. The CDR3 runs to 15 residues. CDR3 loop: CASSPGLAGGDEQFF. CDR3 DNA: TGCGCCAGCAGCCCAGGACTAGCGGGGGGGGATGAGCAGTTCTTC.